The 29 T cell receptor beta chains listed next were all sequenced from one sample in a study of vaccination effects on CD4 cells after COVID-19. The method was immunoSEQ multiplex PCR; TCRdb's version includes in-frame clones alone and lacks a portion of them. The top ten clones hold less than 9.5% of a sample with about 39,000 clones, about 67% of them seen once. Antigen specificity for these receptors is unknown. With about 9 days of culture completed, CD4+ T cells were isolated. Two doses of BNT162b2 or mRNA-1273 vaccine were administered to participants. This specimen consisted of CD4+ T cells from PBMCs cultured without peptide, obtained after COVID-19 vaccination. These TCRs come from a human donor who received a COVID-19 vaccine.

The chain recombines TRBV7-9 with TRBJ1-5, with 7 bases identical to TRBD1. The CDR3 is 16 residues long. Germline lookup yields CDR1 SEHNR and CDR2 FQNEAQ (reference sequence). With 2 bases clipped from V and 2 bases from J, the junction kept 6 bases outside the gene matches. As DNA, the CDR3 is TGTGCCAGCAGCTTAACAAGGGGGCAAGGCAATCAGCCCCAGCATTTT. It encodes CASSLTRGQGNQPQHF.

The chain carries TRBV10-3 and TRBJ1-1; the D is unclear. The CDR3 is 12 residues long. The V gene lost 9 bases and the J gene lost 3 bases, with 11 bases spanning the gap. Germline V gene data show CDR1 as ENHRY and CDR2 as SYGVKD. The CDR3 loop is CAIRLGDTEAFF. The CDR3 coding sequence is TGTGCCATTCGTCTTGGAGACACTGAAGCTTTCTTT.

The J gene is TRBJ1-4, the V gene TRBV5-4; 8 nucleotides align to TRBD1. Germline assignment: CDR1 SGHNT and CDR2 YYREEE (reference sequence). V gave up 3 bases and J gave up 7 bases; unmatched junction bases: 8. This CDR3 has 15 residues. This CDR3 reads CASSYTGGVSEKLFF. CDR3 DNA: TGTGCCAGCAGCTACACAGGGGGTGTATCTGAAAAACTGTTTTTT.

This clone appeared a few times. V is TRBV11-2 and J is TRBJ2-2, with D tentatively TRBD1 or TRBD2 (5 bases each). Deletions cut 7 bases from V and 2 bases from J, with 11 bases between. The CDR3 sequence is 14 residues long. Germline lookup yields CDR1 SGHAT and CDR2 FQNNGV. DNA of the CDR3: TGTGCCAGCAAAGTGGGGACCAACACCGGGGAGCTGTTTTTT. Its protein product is CASKVGTNTGELFF.

CDR3 sequence reads: CASSLDWGIEKLFF. The CDR3, as DNA: TGTGCCAGCAGCTTAGATTGGGGCATCGAAAAACTGTTTTTT. This chain joins TRBV11-2 and TRBJ1-4; TRBD1 might be the D (5 bases). CDR1 is SGHAT and CDR2 is FQNNGV in the germline V gene. V was cut by 0 bases and J by 8 bases, with 10 bases left in between. The CDR3 has 14 amino acids.

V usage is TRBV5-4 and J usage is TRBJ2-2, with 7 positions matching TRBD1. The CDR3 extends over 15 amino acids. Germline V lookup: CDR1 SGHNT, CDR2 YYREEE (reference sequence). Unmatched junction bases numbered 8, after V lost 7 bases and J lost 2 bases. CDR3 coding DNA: TGTGCCAGCTCTGTCCGGGACAGAAACACCGGGGAGCTGTTTTTT. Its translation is CASSVRDRNTGELFF.

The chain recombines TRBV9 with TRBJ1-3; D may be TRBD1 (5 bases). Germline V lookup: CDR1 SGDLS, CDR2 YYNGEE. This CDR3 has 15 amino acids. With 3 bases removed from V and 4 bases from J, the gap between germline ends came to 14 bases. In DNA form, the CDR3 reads TGTGCCAGCAGCGCAAGGGACCTAACAGGAAACACCATATATTTT. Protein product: CASSARDLTGNTIYF.

CDR3 in amino acids: CASSSGPNTEAFF. Here the CDR3 DNA reads TGTGCCAGCTCCTCCGGGCCGAACACTGAAGCTTTCTTT. This chain uses TRBV2 with TRBJ1-1, with D unclear. Germline V gives CDR1 SNHLY, CDR2 FYNNEI. There are 13 residues in the CDR3. V was shortened by 8 bases and J by 1 base, with 11 bases between the two germline ends.

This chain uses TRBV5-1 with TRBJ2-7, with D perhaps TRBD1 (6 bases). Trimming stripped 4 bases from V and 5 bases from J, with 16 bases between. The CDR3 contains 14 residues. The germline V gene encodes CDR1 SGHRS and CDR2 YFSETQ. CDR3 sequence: CASSDARGNDEQYF. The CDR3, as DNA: TGCGCCAGCAGCGACGCTAGGGGGAACGACGAGCAGTACTTC.

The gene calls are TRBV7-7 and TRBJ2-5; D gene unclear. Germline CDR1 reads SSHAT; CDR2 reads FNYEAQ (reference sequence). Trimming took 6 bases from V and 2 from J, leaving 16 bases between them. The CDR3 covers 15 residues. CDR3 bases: TGTGCCAGCAGTTCGGGCCGTTCGTGGCAAGAGACCCAGTACTTC. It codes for CASSSGRSWQETQYF.

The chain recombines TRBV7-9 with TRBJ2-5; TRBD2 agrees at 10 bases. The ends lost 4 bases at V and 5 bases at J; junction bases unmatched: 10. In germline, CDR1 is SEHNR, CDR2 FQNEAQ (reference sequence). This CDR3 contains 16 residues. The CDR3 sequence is CASSSSGGAGGETQYF. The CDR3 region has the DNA TGTGCCAGCAGCTCAAGCGGGGGGGCCGGAGGCGAGACCCAGTACTTC.

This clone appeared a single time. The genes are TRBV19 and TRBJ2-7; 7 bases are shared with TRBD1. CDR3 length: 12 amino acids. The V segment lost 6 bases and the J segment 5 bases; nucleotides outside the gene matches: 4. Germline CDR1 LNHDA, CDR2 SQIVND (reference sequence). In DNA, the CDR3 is TGTGCCAGTAGCCGTGACAGGGACGAGCAGTACTTC. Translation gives CASSRDRDEQYF.

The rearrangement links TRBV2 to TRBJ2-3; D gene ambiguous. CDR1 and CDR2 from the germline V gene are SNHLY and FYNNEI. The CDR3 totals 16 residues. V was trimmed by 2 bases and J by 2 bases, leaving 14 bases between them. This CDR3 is CASSETGWAVTDTQYF. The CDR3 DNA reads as TGTGCCAGCAGTGAAACCGGATGGGCGGTCACAGATACGCAGTATTTT.

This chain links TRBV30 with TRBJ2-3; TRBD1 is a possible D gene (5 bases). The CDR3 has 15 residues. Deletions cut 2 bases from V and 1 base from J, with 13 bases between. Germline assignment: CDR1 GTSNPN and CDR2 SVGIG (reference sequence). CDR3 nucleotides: TGTGCCTGGAGTCGACAGTCGGTGGGCACAGATACGCAGTATTTT. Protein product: CAWSRQSVGTDTQYF.

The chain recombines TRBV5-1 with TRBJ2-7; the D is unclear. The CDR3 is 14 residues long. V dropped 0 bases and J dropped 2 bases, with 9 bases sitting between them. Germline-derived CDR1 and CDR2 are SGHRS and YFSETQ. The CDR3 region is CASSLDGEAYEQYF. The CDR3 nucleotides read TGCGCCAGCAGCTTGGACGGAGAGGCCTACGAGCAGTACTTC.

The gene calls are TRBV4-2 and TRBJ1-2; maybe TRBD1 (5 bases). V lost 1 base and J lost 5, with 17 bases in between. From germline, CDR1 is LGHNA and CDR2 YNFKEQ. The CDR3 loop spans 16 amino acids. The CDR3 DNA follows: TGTGCCAGCAGCCAAGGGGGCCTCCTCATCAAGTATGGCTACACCTTC. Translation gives CASSQGGLLIKYGYTF.

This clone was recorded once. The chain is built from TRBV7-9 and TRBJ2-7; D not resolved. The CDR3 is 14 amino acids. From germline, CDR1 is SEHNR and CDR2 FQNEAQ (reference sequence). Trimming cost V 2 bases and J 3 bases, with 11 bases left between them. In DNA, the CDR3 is TGTGCCAGCAGCTTAACCCCAAAATTCTACGAGCAGTACTTC. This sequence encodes CASSLTPKFYEQYF.

The CDR3 loop reads CASSLDLVGQGAGAEAFF. The CDR3, as DNA: TGCGCCAGCAGCTTGGACCTTGTAGGGCAGGGGGCTGGTGCTGAAGCTTTCTTT. J is TRBJ1-1 and V is TRBV5-1; 8 bases map to TRBD1. The junction had 16 bases not matched to a gene; V was cut back by 0 bases and J by 6 bases. The germline gives CDR1 SGHRS, CDR2 YFSETQ. The CDR3 totals 18 residues.

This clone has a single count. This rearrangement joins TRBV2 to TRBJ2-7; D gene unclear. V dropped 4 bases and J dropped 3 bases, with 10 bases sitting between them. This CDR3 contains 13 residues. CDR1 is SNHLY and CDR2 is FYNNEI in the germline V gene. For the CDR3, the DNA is TGTGCCAGCAGTGGACCCCCAGTCTACGAGCAGTACTTC. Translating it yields CASSGPPVYEQYF.

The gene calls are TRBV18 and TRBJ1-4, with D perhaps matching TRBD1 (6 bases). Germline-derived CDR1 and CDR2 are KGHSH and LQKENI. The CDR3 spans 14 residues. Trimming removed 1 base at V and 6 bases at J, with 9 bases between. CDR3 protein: CASSPQGDHEKLFF. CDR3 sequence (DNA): TGTGCCAGCTCACCACAGGGGGACCATGAAAAACTGTTTTTT. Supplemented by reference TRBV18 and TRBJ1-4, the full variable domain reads NAGVMQNPRHLVRRRGQEARLRCSPMKGHSHVYWYRQLPEEGLKFMVYLQKENIIDESGMPKERFSAEFPKEGPSILRIQQVVRGDSAAYFCASSPQGDHEKLFFGSGTQLSVL.

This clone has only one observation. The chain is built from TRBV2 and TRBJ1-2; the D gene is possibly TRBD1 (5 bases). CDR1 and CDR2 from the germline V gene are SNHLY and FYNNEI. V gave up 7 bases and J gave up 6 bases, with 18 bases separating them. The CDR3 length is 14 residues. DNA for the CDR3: TGTGCCAGCATTAAGGACCATGGGGGAGATGGCTACACCTTC. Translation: CASIKDHGGDGYTF.

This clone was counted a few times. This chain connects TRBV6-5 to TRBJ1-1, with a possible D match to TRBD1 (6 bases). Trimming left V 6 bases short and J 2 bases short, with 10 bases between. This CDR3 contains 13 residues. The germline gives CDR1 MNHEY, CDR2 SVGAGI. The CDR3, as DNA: TGTGCCAGCAGGCGGGGGGGCAACACTGAAGCTTTCTTT. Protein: CASRRGGNTEAFF.

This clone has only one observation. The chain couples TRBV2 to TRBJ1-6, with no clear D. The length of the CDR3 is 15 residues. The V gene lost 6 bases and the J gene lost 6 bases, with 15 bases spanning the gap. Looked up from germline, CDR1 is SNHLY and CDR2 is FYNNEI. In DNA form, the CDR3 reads TGTGCCAGCAGCCCCGGGAGTAGTAGTAATTCACCCCTCCACTTT. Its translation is CASSPGSSSNSPLHF.

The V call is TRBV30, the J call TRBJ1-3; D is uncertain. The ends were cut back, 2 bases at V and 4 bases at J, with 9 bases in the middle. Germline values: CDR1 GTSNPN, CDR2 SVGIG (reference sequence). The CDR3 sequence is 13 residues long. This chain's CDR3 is CAWSSRRGNTIYF. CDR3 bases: TGTGCCTGGAGTTCCCGCCGGGGAAACACCATATATTTT.

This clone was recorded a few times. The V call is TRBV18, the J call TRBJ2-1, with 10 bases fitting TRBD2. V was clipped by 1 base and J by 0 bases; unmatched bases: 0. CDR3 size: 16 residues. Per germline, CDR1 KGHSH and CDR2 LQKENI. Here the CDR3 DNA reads TGTGCCAGCTCACCACGACTAGCGGGCTCCTACAATGAGCAGTTCTTC. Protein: CASSPRLAGSYNEQFF.

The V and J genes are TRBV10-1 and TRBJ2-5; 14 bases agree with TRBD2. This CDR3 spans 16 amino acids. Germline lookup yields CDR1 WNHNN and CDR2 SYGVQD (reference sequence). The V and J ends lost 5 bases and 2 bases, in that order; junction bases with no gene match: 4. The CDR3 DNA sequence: TGCGCCAGCAGTCGGGGACTAGCGGGAGAACAAGAGACCCAGTACTTC. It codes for CASSRGLAGEQETQYF.

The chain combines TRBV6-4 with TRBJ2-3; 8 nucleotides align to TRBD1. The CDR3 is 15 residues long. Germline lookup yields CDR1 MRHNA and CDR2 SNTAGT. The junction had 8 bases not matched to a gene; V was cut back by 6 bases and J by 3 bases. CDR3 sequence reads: CASSEDREATDTQYF. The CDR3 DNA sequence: TGTGCCAGCAGCGAGGACAGGGAAGCAACAGATACGCAGTATTTT.

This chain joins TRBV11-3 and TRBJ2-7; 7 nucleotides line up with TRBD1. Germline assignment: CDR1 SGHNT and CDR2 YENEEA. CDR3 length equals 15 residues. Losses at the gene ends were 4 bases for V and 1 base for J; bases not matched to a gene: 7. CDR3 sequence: CASSSTGMGSYEQYF. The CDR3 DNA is TGTGCCAGCAGCTCGACAGGGATGGGATCCTACGAGCAGTACTTC. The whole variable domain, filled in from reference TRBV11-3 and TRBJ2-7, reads EAGVVQSPRYKIIEKKQPVAFWCNPISGHNTLYWYLQNLGQGPELLIRYENEEAVDDSQLPKDRFSAERLKGVDSTLKIQPAELGDSAVYLCASSSTGMGSYEQYFGPGTRLTVT.

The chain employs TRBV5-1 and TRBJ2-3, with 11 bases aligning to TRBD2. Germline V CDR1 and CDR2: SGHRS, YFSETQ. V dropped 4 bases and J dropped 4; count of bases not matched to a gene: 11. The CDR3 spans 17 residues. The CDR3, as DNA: TGCGCCAGCAGCATAGGGACAGCGACTAGCGGGGCAGATACGCAGTATTTT. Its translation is CASSIGTATSGADTQYF. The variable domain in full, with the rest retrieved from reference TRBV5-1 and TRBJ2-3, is KAGVTQTPRYLIKTRGQQVTLSCSPISGHRSVSWYQQTPGQGLQFLFEYFSETQRNKGNFPGRFSGRQFSNSRSEMNVSTLELGDSALYLCASSIGTATSGADTQYFGPGTRLTVL.